This TCR beta chain derives from a study of blood T cells in healthy people across ages (dated by TCRdb to about 2015). About the investigation overall: In model experiments, roughly one uniquely barcoded TCR beta cDNA molecule per two T cells was captured by template switching. Using deep sequencing normalized with unique cDNA molecular identifiers, the study measured how TCR beta repertoire diversity changes with age. Four age groups were formed from the donors: young (average approximately 17 years), middle-aged (approximately 40), aged (approximately 60) and long-lived (around 80). Using the same blood draw, the study looked at two additional independent replicas of 1 million unique cDNA reads for two donors, one aged 18 to 29 and the other aged 80 or older. Donors of different ages were randomly distributed across sequencing lanes to avoid experimental bias. The study at large found these results: Conclusive comparison of naive and antigen-experienced compartments was prevented by the profiling of bulk unsorted PBMCs. Compared with the aged group, the long-lived group had more naive CD4+ T cells, fewer expanded clones and increased TCR diversity, a pattern suggesting age selection. The percentage of naive T cells measured by flow cytometry correlated strongly with observed TCR beta diversity. Estimates of total diversity from one million sequenced T cells were regarded as lower bounds and underestimates. Because the CMV infection status of the donors was unknown, age-related changes in expanded clonotypes may potentially have been confounded. Observed TCR beta diversity per million T cells fell roughly linearly with age, and a significant reduction was already apparent by age around 40.

Library construction relied on 5' RACE. Instrument used: Illumina HiSeq 2500. A second roughly 7 to 11 cycle PCR used a sample-barcoded 5' primer and a J-beta primer mix. Each TCR beta cDNA molecule received a unique molecular identifier from a template-switch 5' adaptor carrying 12 random nucleotides. Each sample yielded at least 3 million CDR3-containing paired-end reads. The Mint cDNA synthesis kit, primed by a TRBC-specific oligonucleotide, was used to synthesize first-strand cDNA from all RNA. All cDNA was treated with uracil-DNA glycosylase and then went through a first 18-cycle PCR with the universal primers M1SS and BC2_uni_R. For the original study's pipeline: Normalization of each sample was performed by random selection of 1 million high-quality reads, each carrying a distinct molecular identifier. Instead of being binned into consensus sequences, reads with shared molecular identifiers were discarded. MiTCR, set to a Q25 quality threshold and the strictest error-elimination algorithm, was used for CDR3 identification, clonotype clustering and error correction. A nonparametric unseen species model with Euler transformation was used to estimate a lower bound on total TCR beta diversity. TCRdb trimmed the raw reads at Q25, called clones with MiXCR and kept productive beta chains. Identical CDR3 proteins give one entry, which carries the most common genes and DNA. The authors' filters were not applied to this entry. This sample gives 1 million to 1.2 million distinct CDR3 sequences in total; 35% to 45% of them show up just once. 13% of the sample lies in the top ten.

The roughly 39 donors, aged about 6 to 95 years, were systemically healthy Caucasian individuals from Russia. Each donor gave approximately 9.3 milliliters of peripheral blood, collected into EDTA-treated Vacutainer tubes. Ficoll-Paque density-gradient centrifugation was used to isolate PBMCs, with at least 6.5 million per sample. Trizol reagent was used to extract total RNA from the PBMCs, yielding at least 6 micrograms per sample. For every donor, an aliquot of PBMCs went through flow cytometry to measure the percentages of naive CD45RAhigh/CD27high T cells. Trimming costs V 7 bases and J 0 bases, and their ends lie 12 bases apart. Counted from cysteine to phenylalanine, this CDR3 has 14 amino acids. Only the CDR3 part of the read is kept: 42 bases, read in frame from the first base. In this sample, this clonotype turned up a few times. Its antigen specificity is not known. No base quality information exists; no much larger clone differs at one position.

Sequencing input: blood. This clonotype was obtained from a man in his late teens or twenties in good health. The chain is encoded by TRBV12-3 or TRBV12-4 joined to TRBJ1-2, with TRBD1 as a weak D call on 5 bases. The CDR3 corresponds to CASTSMGANYGYTF. In nucleotide form, the sequence is TGTGCCAGCACCTCAATGGGGGCTAACTATGGCTACACCTTC.